This record covers a single T cell receptor beta chain. Its antigen is unidentified. 13 Jbeta primers and 60 Vbeta primers were used for the PCR. The assay was immunoSEQ multiplex PCR, and TCRdb's table has in-frame clones only and misses some. The sample holds roughly 200,000 clones, over 70% seen once. This sample was taken from a study of cytomegalovirus exposure and HLA in healthy donors. Study-level background: Earlier findings included about 120 million unique TCR beta sequences obtained from 150 million to 200 million T cells. Study-wide points: A further, later analysis showed that HLA-associated TCR beta chains (compared with equally common others) were more clonally expanded. V- and J-gene trimming of TCR beta was linked (in a later analysis) to a missense DCLRE1C variant. It was taken for granted in presence/absence analyses that sequencing depth across donors was roughly uniform.

Germline V CDR1 and CDR2: MGHRA, YSYEKL. The CDR3 has 17 residues. Trimming took 1 base from V and 7 from J, leaving 19 bases between them. The clonotype originates from a man aged 35-49 years in good health and CMV-seronegative. The chain links TRBV4-1 to TRBJ1-4; possible D gene TRBD1, 5 bases. Material for sequencing was PBMCs. The CDR3 loop reads CASSQGLGGARGEKLFF. In nucleotides, the CDR3 is TGCGCCAGCAGCCAAGGTCTCGGTGGGGCGCGGGGTGAAAAACTGTTTTTT.